This T cell receptor beta chain appears in the sequencing data of a study of cytomegalovirus exposure and HLA in healthy donors. General study points: That first-cohort TCR clusters tended to co-occur in the 120 or so validation repertoires was found in a later analysis.

As to this clone: Antigen: not known.

The length of the CDR3 is 16 residues. Germline V gene sequence: CDR1 SGHTA, CDR2 FQGTGA. V was pared by 5 bases and J by 7 bases, with 11 bases of the junction left unmatched. Method: immunoSEQ multiplex PCR; TCRdb's copy keeps in-frame clones and lacks some. This table holds some 110,000 clones, 86% found once. The sequenced sample consisted of PBMCs. This clonotype was sampled from a young woman in good health and CMV-seropositive. This rearrangement joins TRBV7-3 to TRBJ2-2; 9 nucleotides line up with TRBD1. The chain's CDR3 is CASSANRGRRDGELFF. The CDR3 DNA sequence: TGTGCCAGCAGCGCAAACAGGGGGCGCAGGGACGGGGAGCTGTTTTTT.